The T cell receptor beta chain described here comes from a study of STAT5B mutations in CD4+ large granular lymphocyte leukemia. On the study more broadly: Among healthy donors, a particular HLA allele went with more CDR3 'QG' motifs.

General study results and limits: 8/27 top patient clones versus 2/35 control clones were TRBV06-family. Patient CD4-sorted repertoires looked more clonal than healthy CD4+ repertoires, even without putative leukemic clones.

The CDR3 sequence is 13 residues long. Trimming took 4 bases from V and 6 from J, leaving 9 bases between them. In germline, CDR1 is SGHTA, CDR2 FQGNSA. In the case of this clone: Its target is not known.

The assay was run at survey level. Clones were read by immunoSEQ multiplex PCR, and TCRdb kept only the in-frame ones, dropping some. The table has tens of thousands of clones, around 78% seen once. The sequence was collected from a human donor in good health. Sequencing was done on a sample of CD4+ T cells from blood buffy coats. This chain joins TRBV7-2 and TRBJ2-2; D unclear. The CDR3 bases are TGTGCCAGCAGCTCGGAAGGACCCGGGGAGCTGTTTTTT. Protein product: CASSSEGPGELFF. The variable domain in full, with the rest retrieved from reference TRBV7-2 and TRBJ2-2, is GAGVSQSPSNKVTEKGKDVELRCDPISGHTALYWYRQSLGQGLEFLIYFQGNSAPDKSGLPSDRFSAERTGGSVSTLTIQRTQQEDSAVYLCASSSEGPGELFFGEGSRLTVL.